The rows below give T cell receptor beta chains drawn from one sample of a study of control samples from healthy donors and cancer patients. Only in-frame clones appear in the TCRdb table, and some are missing; sequencing was by immunoSEQ multiplex PCR. The sample has about 63,000 clones, 87% seen once; the top ten hold about 13%. The sample was PBMCs. The receptors derive from a woman between 55 and 75 years old with lung cancer. The CDR3 runs from the conserved cysteine through the conserved F or W. A D gene is named only where the DNA matches it firmly. A row's size may be missing; if present it is once, few, many or a size class.

J gene: TRBJ1-1; clone size: -; D gene: -; V gene: TRBV19; CDR3 DNA: TGTGCCAGTAGCCCGACAGAGAGAGGCACTGAAGCTTTCTTT; CDR3 protein: CASSPTERGTEAFF
J gene: TRBJ2-3; clone size: -; D gene: -; V gene: TRBV2; CDR3 DNA: TGTGCCAGCAGTGGCGGTAGCGGCACAGATACGCAGTATTTT; CDR3 protein: CASSGGSGTDTQYF
J gene: TRBJ2-1; clone size: -; D gene: TRBD2; V gene: TRBV5-6; CDR3 DNA: TGTGCCAGCACCCGGGGGGCTAGCGGGGGAAGCTCCTACAATGAGCAGTTCTTC; CDR3 protein: CASTRGASGGSSYNEQFF
J gene: TRBJ2-7; clone size: once; D gene: -; V gene: TRBV29-1; CDR3 DNA: TGCAGCGTTGTGGTCAGTCTTTCTGAGCAGTACTTC; CDR3 protein: CSVVVSLSEQYF
J gene: TRBJ2-1; clone size: few; D gene: -; V gene: TRBV6-2/TRBV6-3; CDR3 DNA: TGTGCCAGCAGTTACCTCTCCCGGAGCTCCTACAATGAGCAGTTCTTC; CDR3 protein: CASSYLSRSSYNEQFF
J gene: TRBJ1-5; clone size: -; D gene: -; V gene: TRBV15; CDR3 DNA: TGTGCCACCAGCAGAGACGGCAAGCAGCCCCAGCATTTT; CDR3 protein: CATSRDGKQPQHF
J gene: TRBJ2-3; clone size: -; D gene: TRBD2; V gene: TRBV9; CDR3 DNA: TGTGCCAGCAGCGCCCGGACTAGCGGGGGCACAGATACGCAGTATTTT; CDR3 protein: CASSARTSGGTDTQYF
J gene: TRBJ1-5; clone size: few; D gene: -; V gene: TRBV11-2; CDR3 DNA: TGTGCCAGCAGCTTATTTCAGGGACCTTATCAGCCCCAGCATTTT; CDR3 protein: CASSLFQGPYQPQHF
J gene: TRBJ1-5; clone size: -; D gene: -; V gene: TRBV21-1; CDR3 DNA: TGTGCCAGCAGGTTCCGGGATAGGGGCAATCAGCCCCAGCATTTT; CDR3 protein: CASRFRDRGNQPQHF
J gene: TRBJ2-7; clone size: -; D gene: -; V gene: TRBV5-6; CDR3 DNA: TGTGCCAGCAGCTTTCGGGGGACGCACACCTACGAGCAGTACTTC; CDR3 protein: CASSFRGTHTYEQYF
J gene: TRBJ2-2; clone size: -; D gene: -; V gene: TRBV10-3; CDR3 DNA: TGTGCCATCAGAGTAGGGTCGACCCGAAACACCGGGGAGCTGTTTTTT; CDR3 protein: CAIRVGSTRNTGELFF
J gene: TRBJ2-5; clone size: -; D gene: -; V gene: TRBV6-6; CDR3 DNA: TGTGCCAGCAGTAATCCGGGACTCGGGACCCAGTACTTC; CDR3 protein: CASSNPGLGTQYF
J gene: TRBJ1-6; clone size: -; D gene: -; V gene: TRBV11-2; CDR3 DNA: TGTGCCAGCAGCTTTATAGTGGGGGGAAATTCACCCCTCCACTTT; CDR3 protein: CASSFIVGGNSPLHF
J gene: TRBJ1-3; clone size: -; D gene: TRBD1; V gene: TRBV5-1; CDR3 DNA: TGCGCCAGCAGCGATGACAGGGCTGGAAACACCATATATTTT; CDR3 protein: CASSDDRAGNTIYF
J gene: TRBJ1-5; clone size: -; D gene: TRBD1; V gene: TRBV19; CDR3 DNA: TGTGCCAGTAGTGCAGTGGGGGACAGGACCGATCAGCCCCAGCATTTT; CDR3 protein: CASSAVGDRTDQPQHF
J gene: TRBJ1-2; clone size: -; D gene: -; V gene: TRBV18; CDR3 DNA: TGTGCCAGCTCACCCCCGAGCGCCGCAGCTAACTATGGCTACACCTTC; CDR3 protein: CASSPPSAAANYGYTF
J gene: TRBJ2-2; clone size: few; D gene: -; V gene: TRBV14; CDR3 DNA: TGTGCCAGCAGCCCCGTGAACACCGGGGAGCTGTTTTTT; CDR3 protein: CASSPVNTGELFF
J gene: TRBJ1-2; clone size: -; D gene: -; V gene: TRBV11-1; CDR3 DNA: TGTGCCAGCACTCAGACAGAGAACTATGGCTACACCTTC; CDR3 protein: CASTQTENYGYTF
J gene: TRBJ1-3; clone size: -; D gene: -; V gene: TRBV19; CDR3 DNA: TGTGCCAGTAGTTCAGGGACTGGAAACACCATATATTTT; CDR3 protein: CASSSGTGNTIYF
J gene: TRBJ2-2; clone size: once; D gene: -; V gene: TRBV5-1; CDR3 DNA: TGCGCCAGCAGCTTGTGGGGGACCGGGGAGCTGTTTTTT; CDR3 protein: CASSLWGTGELFF
J gene: TRBJ2-1; clone size: -; D gene: TRBD2; V gene: TRBV3-1/TRBV3-2; CDR3 DNA: TGTGCCAGCAGCCAAGAGGGGAGCGGGAGTAATGAGCAGTTCTTC; CDR3 protein: CASSQEGSGSNEQFF
J gene: TRBJ2-1; clone size: -; D gene: -; V gene: TRBV2; CDR3 DNA: TGTGCCAGCAGTGGGGCAGGGGCTGAGCAGTTCTTC; CDR3 protein: CASSGAGAEQFF
J gene: TRBJ2-7; clone size: -; D gene: TRBD1; V gene: TRBV6-6; CDR3 DNA: TGTGCCAGCAGTACCGGACAGGGGCAGTCCTACGAGCAGTACTTC; CDR3 protein: CASSTGQGQSYEQYF
J gene: TRBJ1-5; clone size: once; D gene: TRBD1; V gene: TRBV27; CDR3 DNA: TGTGCCAGCAGCTCCTCGACAGGGACCAATCAGCCCCAGCATTTT; CDR3 protein: CASSSSTGTNQPQHF
J gene: TRBJ1-2; clone size: few; D gene: -; V gene: TRBV7-9; CDR3 DNA: TGTGCCAGCAGCATTGAGGGGGGTGGCTACACCTTC; CDR3 protein: CASSIEGGGYTF
J gene: TRBJ2-1; clone size: -; D gene: TRBD2; V gene: TRBV7-2; CDR3 DNA: TGTGCCAGCAGCTTAGCCCTGACTAGCGGTCATGAGCAGTTCTTC; CDR3 protein: CASSLALTSGHEQFF
J gene: TRBJ2-1; clone size: once; D gene: -; V gene: TRBV3-1/TRBV3-2; CDR3 DNA: TGTGCCAGCACGGCAGGGAACTCCTACAATGAGCAGTTCTTC; CDR3 protein: CASTAGNSYNEQFF
J gene: TRBJ1-5; clone size: -; D gene: -; V gene: TRBV20-1; CDR3 DNA: TGCAGTGCTAGTGCGGGCCACCCCCTCGCTCCCCAGCATTTT; CDR3 protein: CSASAGHPLAPQHF
J gene: TRBJ2-6; clone size: -; D gene: TRBD1; V gene: TRBV18; CDR3 DNA: TGTGCCAGCTCAAGTTTGAGACGGACAGGGGGCTTCTCTGGGGCCAACGTCCTGACTTTC; CDR3 protein: CASSSLRRTGGFSGANVLTF
J gene: TRBJ2-7; clone size: -; D gene: -; V gene: TRBV2; CDR3 DNA: TGTGCCAGCAGTGACAGGGGCTACGAGCAGTACTTC; CDR3 protein: CASSDRGYEQYF
J gene: TRBJ2-1; clone size: -; D gene: TRBD2; V gene: TRBV3-1/TRBV3-2; CDR3 DNA: TGTGCCAGCAGGCAAGCCGGGACTAGCGGTCTTTTGAATGAGCAGTTCTTC; CDR3 protein: CASRQAGTSGLLNEQFF
J gene: TRBJ2-7; clone size: -; D gene: -; V gene: TRBV12-3/TRBV12-4; CDR3 DNA: TGTGCCAGCAGTTTAGTTCTGGACGAGCAGTACTTC; CDR3 protein: CASSLVLDEQYF
J gene: TRBJ2-5; clone size: -; D gene: -; V gene: TRBV5-4; CDR3 DNA: TGTGCCAGCAGCTCCCTAGGGACCCAGTACTTC; CDR3 protein: CASSSLGTQYF
J gene: TRBJ2-3; clone size: -; D gene: -; V gene: TRBV11-2; CDR3 DNA: TGTGCCAGCAGCTTATCAGGGTCCCCCACAGATACGCAGTATTTT; CDR3 protein: CASSLSGSPTDTQYF
J gene: TRBJ2-1; clone size: -; D gene: -; V gene: TRBV1; CDR3 DNA: TGCACCAGCAGCCAGGCCCGGGACCACAACAATGAGCAGTTCTTC; CDR3 protein: CTSSQARDHNNEQFF
J gene: TRBJ1-6; clone size: once; D gene: -; V gene: TRBV9; CDR3 DNA: TGTGCCAGCAGCGGAGGGGGGGACTCCTATAATTCACCCCTCCACTTT; CDR3 protein: CASSGGGDSYNSPLHF
J gene: TRBJ2-7; clone size: -; D gene: TRBD1; V gene: TRBV6-6; CDR3 DNA: TGTGCCAGCGGGGACAGGGTTTACGAGCAGTACTTC; CDR3 protein: CASGDRVYEQYF
J gene: TRBJ1-1; clone size: few; D gene: TRBD1; V gene: TRBV20-1; CDR3 DNA: TGCAGTGCTAGTCCGGGACAGGGGTTTTCGGAAGCTTTCTTT; CDR3 protein: CSASPGQGFSEAFF
J gene: TRBJ2-5; clone size: -; D gene: TRBD1; V gene: TRBV27; CDR3 DNA: TGTGCCAGCTCGAACAGGGGTACAGAGACCCAGTACTTC; CDR3 protein: CASSNRGTETQYF
J gene: TRBJ1-1; clone size: -; D gene: TRBD1; V gene: TRBV12-3/TRBV12-4; CDR3 DNA: TGTGCCAGCAGAGGACAGGGGGAGATTAACGCTTTCTTT; CDR3 protein: CASRGQGEINAFF
J gene: TRBJ2-7; clone size: -; D gene: -; V gene: TRBV2; CDR3 DNA: TGTGCCAGCAGGAAGACGGACATCTCCTACGAGCAGTACTTC; CDR3 protein: CASRKTDISYEQYF
J gene: TRBJ1-2; clone size: -; D gene: TRBD1; V gene: TRBV27; CDR3 DNA: TGTGCCAGCAGAACAGGGGGCGCCTATGGCTACACCTTC; CDR3 protein: CASRTGGAYGYTF
J gene: TRBJ1-1; clone size: few; D gene: -; V gene: TRBV7-9; CDR3 DNA: TGTGCCAGCAGCTTAAAAGAGGTAGCTTTCTTT; CDR3 protein: CASSLKEVAFF
J gene: TRBJ1-2; clone size: -; D gene: TRBD1; V gene: TRBV5-4; CDR3 DNA: TGTGCCAGCAGCTTAACCACAGGGGCTAACTATGGCTACACCTTC; CDR3 protein: CASSLTTGANYGYTF
J gene: TRBJ1-6; clone size: -; D gene: TRBD1; V gene: TRBV2; CDR3 DNA: TGTGCCAGCAGCCCCCAAGGGGGCAAAAATTCACCCCTCCACTTT; CDR3 protein: CASSPQGGKNSPLHF
J gene: TRBJ1-5; clone size: -; D gene: TRBD1; V gene: TRBV5-1; CDR3 DNA: TGCGCCAGCAGCCCCCCTGGGACAGGGGGCGCGAAAAGCAATCAGCCCCAGCATTTT; CDR3 protein: CASSPPGTGGAKSNQPQHF
J gene: TRBJ2-2; clone size: -; D gene: TRBD2; V gene: TRBV3-1/TRBV3-2; CDR3 DNA: TGTGCCAGCAGCCTTTTTAGCGGGGGCTACACCGGGGAGCTGTTTTTT; CDR3 protein: CASSLFSGGYTGELFF
J gene: TRBJ1-1; clone size: -; D gene: -; V gene: TRBV2; CDR3 DNA: TGTGCCAGCAGTGAAATCCACAGAACGCCGTCGGGGAACACTGAAGCTTTCTTT; CDR3 protein: CASSEIHRTPSGNTEAFF
J gene: TRBJ1-3; clone size: -; D gene: -; V gene: TRBV7-5; CDR3 DNA: TGTGCCAGAAGCTCGAGGGGCAGGGATGGAAACACCATATATTTT; CDR3 protein: CARSSRGRDGNTIYF
J gene: TRBJ2-1; clone size: -; D gene: -; V gene: TRBV28; CDR3 DNA: TGTGCCAGCAGTTCCGTGAGTTACAATGAGCAGTTCTTC; CDR3 protein: CASSSVSYNEQFF